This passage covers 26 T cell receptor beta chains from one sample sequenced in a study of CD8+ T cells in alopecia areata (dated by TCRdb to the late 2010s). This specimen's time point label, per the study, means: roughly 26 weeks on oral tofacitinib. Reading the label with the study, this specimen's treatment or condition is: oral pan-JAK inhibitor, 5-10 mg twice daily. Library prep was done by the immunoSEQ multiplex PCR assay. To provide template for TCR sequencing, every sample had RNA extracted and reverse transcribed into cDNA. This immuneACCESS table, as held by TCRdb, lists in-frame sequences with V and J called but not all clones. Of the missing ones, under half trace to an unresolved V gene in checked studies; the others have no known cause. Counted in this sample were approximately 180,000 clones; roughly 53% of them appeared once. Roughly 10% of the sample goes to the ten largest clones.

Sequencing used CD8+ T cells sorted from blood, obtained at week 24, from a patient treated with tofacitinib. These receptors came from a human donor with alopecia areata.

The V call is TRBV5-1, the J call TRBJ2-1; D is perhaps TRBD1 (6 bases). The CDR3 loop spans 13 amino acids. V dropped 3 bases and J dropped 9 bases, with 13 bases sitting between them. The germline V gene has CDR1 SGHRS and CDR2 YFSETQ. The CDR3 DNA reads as TGCGCCAGCAGCTGGAAGACAGGCGGTGAGCAGTTCTTC. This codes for CASSWKTGGEQFF.

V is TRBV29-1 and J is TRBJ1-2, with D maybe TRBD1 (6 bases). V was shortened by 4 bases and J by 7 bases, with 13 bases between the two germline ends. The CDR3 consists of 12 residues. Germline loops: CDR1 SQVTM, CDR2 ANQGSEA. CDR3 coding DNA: TGCAGCGTTGCGGACAGTTCAGGTGGCTACACCTTC. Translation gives CSVADSSGGYTF.

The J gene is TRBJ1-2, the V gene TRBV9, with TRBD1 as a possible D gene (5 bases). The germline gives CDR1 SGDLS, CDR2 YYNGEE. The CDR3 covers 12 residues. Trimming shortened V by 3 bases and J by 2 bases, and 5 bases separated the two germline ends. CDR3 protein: CASSGQNYGYTF. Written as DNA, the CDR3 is TGTGCCAGCAGCGGACAGAACTATGGCTACACCTTC.

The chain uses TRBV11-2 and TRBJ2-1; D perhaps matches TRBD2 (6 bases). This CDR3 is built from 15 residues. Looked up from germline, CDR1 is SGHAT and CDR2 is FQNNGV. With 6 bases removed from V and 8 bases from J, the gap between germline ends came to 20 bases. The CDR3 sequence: CASSSPGRTGDEQFF. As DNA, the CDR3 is TGTGCCAGCAGTAGCCCAGGGAGGACTGGGGATGAGCAGTTCTTC.

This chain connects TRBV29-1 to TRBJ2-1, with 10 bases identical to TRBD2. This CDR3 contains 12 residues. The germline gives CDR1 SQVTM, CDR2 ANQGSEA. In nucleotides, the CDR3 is TGCAGAACTAGCGGGGAAGACAATGAGCAGTTCTTC. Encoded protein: CRTSGEDNEQFF.

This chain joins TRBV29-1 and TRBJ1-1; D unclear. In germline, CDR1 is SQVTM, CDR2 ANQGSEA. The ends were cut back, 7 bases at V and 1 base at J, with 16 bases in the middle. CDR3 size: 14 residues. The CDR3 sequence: CSADPQDRNTEAFF. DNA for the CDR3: TGCAGCGCCGACCCCCAAGATCGGAACACTGAAGCTTTCTTT.

The CDR3 loop is CASTLGGANEQFF. CDR3 nucleotide sequence: TGTGCCAGCACCCTCGGGGGGGCCAATGAGCAGTTCTTC. The chain has TRBV27 and TRBJ2-1, with 8 bases lining up with TRBD2. Germline lookup yields CDR1 MNHEY and CDR2 SMNVEV (reference sequence). This CDR3 has 13 residues. V was pared by 7 bases and J by 6 bases, with 5 bases of the junction left unmatched.

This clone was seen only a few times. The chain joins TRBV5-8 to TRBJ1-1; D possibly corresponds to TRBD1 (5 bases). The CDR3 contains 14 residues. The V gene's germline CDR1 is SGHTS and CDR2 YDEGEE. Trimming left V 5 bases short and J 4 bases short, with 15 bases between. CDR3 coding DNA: TGTGCCAGCAGGGTGGAGTTGGGGGGCACTGAAGCTTTCTTT. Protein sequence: CASRVELGGTEAFF.

The CDR3 DNA follows: TGCGCCAGCAGCCAAGAAAGCGGCTACGAGCAGTACTTC. Its protein product is CASSQESGYEQYF. This chain links TRBV4-3 with TRBJ2-7; D is perhaps TRBD2 (5 bases). V lost 0 bases, J lost 3 bases, and 6 bases lay in between. CDR1 is LGHNA, CDR2 YSLEER, per germline. The CDR3 spans 13 residues.

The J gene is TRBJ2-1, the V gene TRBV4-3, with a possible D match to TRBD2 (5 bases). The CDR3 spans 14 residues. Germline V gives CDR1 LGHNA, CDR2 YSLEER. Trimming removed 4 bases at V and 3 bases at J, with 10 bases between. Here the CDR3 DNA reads TGCGCCAGCAGCCCCAACGGGGACTACAATGAGCAGTTCTTC. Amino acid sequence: CASSPNGDYNEQFF.

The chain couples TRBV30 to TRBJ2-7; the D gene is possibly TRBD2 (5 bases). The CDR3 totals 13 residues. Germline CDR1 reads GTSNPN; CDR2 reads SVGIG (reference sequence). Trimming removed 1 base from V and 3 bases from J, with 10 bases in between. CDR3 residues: CAWSAFGDYEQYF. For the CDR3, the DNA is TGTGCCTGGAGTGCTTTCGGGGACTACGAGCAGTACTTC.

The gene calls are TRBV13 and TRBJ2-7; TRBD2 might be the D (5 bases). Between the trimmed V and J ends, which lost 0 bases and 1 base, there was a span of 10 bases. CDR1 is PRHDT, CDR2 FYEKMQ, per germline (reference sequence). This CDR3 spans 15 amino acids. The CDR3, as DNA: TGTGCCAGCAGCTTAGGAGAGGGTAGGTCCTACGAGCAGTACTTC. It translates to CASSLGEGRSYEQYF.

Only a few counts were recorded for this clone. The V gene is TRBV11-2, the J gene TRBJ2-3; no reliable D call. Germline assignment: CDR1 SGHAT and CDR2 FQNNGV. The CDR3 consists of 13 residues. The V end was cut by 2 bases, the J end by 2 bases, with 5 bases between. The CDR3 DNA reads TGTGCCAGCAGCTTAAAGTCCACAGATACGCAGTATTTT. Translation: CASSLKSTDTQYF. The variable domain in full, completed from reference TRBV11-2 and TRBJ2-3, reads EAGVAQSPRYKIIEKRQSVAFWCNPISGHATLYWYQQILGQGPKLLIQFQNNGVVDDSQLPKDRFSAERLKGVDSTLKIQPAKLEDSAVYLCASSLKSTDTQYFGPGTRLTVL.

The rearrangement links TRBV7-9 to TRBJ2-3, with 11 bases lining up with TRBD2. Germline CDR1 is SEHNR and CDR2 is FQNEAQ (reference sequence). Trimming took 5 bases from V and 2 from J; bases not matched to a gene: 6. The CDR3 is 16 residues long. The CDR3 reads CASSVPSGGTTDTQYF. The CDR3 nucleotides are TGTGCCAGCAGCGTTCCTAGCGGGGGGACCACAGATACGCAGTATTTT.

The CDR3 sequence is CASSFLQTSTDTQYF. CDR3 DNA sequence: TGTGCCAGCAGTTTTCTCCAGACTAGCACAGATACGCAGTATTTT. This chain links TRBV27 with TRBJ2-3, with D hard to call. Germline V lookup: CDR1 MNHEY, CDR2 SMNVEV (reference sequence). This CDR3 has 15 amino acids. V lost 3 bases and J 0 bases, leaving 10 bases between the germline ends.

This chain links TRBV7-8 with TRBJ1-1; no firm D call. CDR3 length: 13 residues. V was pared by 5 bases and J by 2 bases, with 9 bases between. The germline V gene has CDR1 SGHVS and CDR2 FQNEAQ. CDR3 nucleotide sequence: TGTGCCAGCAGCGAGGGAACTAACACTGAAGCTTTCTTT. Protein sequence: CASSEGTNTEAFF.

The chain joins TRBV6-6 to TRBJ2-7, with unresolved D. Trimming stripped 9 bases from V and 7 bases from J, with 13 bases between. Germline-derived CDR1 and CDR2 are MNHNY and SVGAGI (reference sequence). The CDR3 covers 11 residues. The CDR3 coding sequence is TGTGCCAGTGGCCCCTCGAGGGAGCAGTACTTC. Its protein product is CASGPSREQYF.

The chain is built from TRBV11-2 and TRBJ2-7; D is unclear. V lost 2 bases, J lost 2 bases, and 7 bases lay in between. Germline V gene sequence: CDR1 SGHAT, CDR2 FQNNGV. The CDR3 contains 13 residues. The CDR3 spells CASSLFPTYEQYF. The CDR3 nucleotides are TGTGCCAGCAGCTTATTTCCTACCTACGAGCAGTACTTC.

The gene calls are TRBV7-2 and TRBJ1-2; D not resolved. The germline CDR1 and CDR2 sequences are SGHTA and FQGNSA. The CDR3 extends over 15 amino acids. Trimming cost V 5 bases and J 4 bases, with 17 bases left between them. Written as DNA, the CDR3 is TGTGCCAGCAGCGCATCACCCAGCCAATTCTATGGCTACACCTTC. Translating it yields CASSASPSQFYGYTF.

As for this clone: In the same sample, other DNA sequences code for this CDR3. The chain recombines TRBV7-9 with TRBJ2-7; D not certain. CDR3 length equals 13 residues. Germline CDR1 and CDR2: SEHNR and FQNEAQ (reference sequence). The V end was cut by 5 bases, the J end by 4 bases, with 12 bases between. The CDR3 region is CASSPPGSYEQYF. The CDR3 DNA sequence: TGTGCCAGCAGCCCCCCCGGTTCGTACGAGCAGTACTTC.

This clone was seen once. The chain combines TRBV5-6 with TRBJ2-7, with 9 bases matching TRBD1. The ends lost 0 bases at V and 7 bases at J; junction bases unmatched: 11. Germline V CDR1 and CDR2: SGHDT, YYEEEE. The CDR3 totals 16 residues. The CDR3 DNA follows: TGTGCCAGCAGCTTGGGAACCGGGACAGGGCTTTTAGAGCAGTACTTC. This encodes CASSLGTGTGLLEQYF. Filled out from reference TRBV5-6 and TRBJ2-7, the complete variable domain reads DAGVTQSPTHLIKTRGQQVTLRCSPKSGHDTVSWYQQALGQGPQFIFQYYEEEERQRGNFPDRFSGHQFPNYSSELNVNALLLGDSALYLCASSLGTGTGLLEQYFGPGTRLTVT.

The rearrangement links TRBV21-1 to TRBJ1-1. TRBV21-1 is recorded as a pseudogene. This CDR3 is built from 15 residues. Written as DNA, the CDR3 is TGTGCCAGCAGCAAGACCACGTCCTTCAACACTGAAGCTTTCTTT. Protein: CASSKTTSFNTEAFF.

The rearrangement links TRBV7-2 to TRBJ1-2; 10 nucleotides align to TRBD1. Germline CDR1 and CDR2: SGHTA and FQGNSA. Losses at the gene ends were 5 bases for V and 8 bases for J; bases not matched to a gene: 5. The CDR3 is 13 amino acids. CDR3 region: CASSLRDRGGYTF. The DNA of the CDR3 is TGTGCCAGCAGCCTGCGGGACAGGGGCGGCTACACCTTC.

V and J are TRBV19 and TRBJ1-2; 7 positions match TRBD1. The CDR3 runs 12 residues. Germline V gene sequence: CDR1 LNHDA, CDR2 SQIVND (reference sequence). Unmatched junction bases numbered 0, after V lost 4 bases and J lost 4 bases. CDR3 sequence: CASSRDSYGYTF. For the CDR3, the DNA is TGTGCCAGTAGTAGGGACAGCTATGGCTACACCTTC.

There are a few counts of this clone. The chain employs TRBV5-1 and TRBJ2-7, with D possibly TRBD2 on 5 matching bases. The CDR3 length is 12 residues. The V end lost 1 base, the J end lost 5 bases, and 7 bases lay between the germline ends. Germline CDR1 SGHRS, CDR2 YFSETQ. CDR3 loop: CASSLRGDEQYF. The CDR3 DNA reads TGCGCCAGCAGCTTGCGGGGAGACGAGCAGTACTTC. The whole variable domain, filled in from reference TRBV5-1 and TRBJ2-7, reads KAGVTQTPRYLIKTRGQQVTLSCSPISGHRSVSWYQQTPGQGLQFLFEYFSETQRNKGNFPGRFSGRQFSNSRSEMNVSTLELGDSALYLCASSLRGDEQYFGPGTRLTVT.

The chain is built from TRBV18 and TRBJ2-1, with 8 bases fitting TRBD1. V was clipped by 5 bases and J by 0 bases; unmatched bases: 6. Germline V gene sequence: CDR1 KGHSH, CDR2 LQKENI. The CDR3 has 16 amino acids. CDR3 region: CASSTSGGSSYNEQFF. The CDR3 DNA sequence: TGTGCCAGCTCAACATCAGGGGGCAGCTCCTACAATGAGCAGTTCTTC.